These T cell receptor beta chains were read from a single sample in a study of cytomegalovirus exposure and HLA in healthy donors. Profiled with immunoSEQ multiplex PCR; TCRdb holds only in-frame clones, not every one. The data show about 160,000 clones, around four fifths seen once. What was sequenced was PBMCs. Source of these receptors: a woman in her thirties in good health and CMV-seronegative. The CDR3 runs from the conserved cysteine through the conserved F or W. Each record gives: J gene, V gene, D gene, clone size, CDR3 DNA, CDR3 protein. A D gene is named only where the DNA matches it firmly. The listing skips clone size in some rows; elsewhere it reads once, few, many or a size class.

J: TRBJ1-4; V: TRBV7-9; D: .; size: .; DNA: TGTGCCAGCAGCTTATTGGTGGGGGCAGGAGAAAAACTGTTTTTT; CDR3: CASSLLVGAGEKLFF
J: TRBJ1-6; V: TRBV5-1; D: TRBD1; size: .; DNA: TGCGCCAGCAGCTTGGGACAGGGAGGTCCCCTCCACTTT; CDR3: CASSLGQGGPLHF
J: TRBJ2-1; V: TRBV28; D: .; size: once; DNA: TGTGCCAGCAGTTTTGGGGGCCAGGCTGAGCAGTTCTTC; CDR3: CASSFGGQAEQFF
J: TRBJ1-4; V: TRBV30; D: .; size: few; DNA: TGTGCCTGGACCCGGACAGAAGAGGAAAAACTGTTTTTT; CDR3: CAWTRTEEEKLFF
J: TRBJ1-5; V: TRBV5-6; D: .; size: .; DNA: TGTGCCAGCAGCTTGGGACTCCGGAGCAATCAGCCCCAGCATTTT; CDR3: CASSLGLRSNQPQHF
J: TRBJ1-2; V: TRBV4-1; D: .; size: .; DNA: TGCGCCAGCAGCCAAGAAGCGGGAGGGGATTGGTATGGCTACACCTTC; CDR3: CASSQEAGGDWYGYTF
J: TRBJ2-5; V: TRBV11-2; D: TRBD2; size: .; DNA: TGTGCCAGCAGCCTCACTAGCGGGGGCCAAGAGACCCAGTACTTC; CDR3: CASSLTSGGQETQYF
J: TRBJ1-6; V: TRBV7-2; D: TRBD1; size: .; DNA: TGTGCCAGCAGCAAAGGGGGCCAGGGGGCTAATTCACCCCTCCACTTT; CDR3: CASSKGGQGANSPLHF
J: TRBJ2-7; V: TRBV4-1; D: TRBD1; size: .; DNA: TGCGCCAGCAGGAAGCTAGGGACAGACTCCTACGAGCAGTACTTC; CDR3: CASRKLGTDSYEQYF
J: TRBJ1-1; V: TRBV5-1; D: TRBD1; size: .; DNA: TGCGCCAGCAGCTTGAGGGACAGGGCGGACACTGAAGCTTTCTTT; CDR3: CASSLRDRADTEAFF
J: TRBJ2-5; V: TRBV18; D: .; size: .; DNA: TGTGCCAGCTCAAGGGGCCCTAAAGAGACCCAGTACTTC; CDR3: CASSRGPKETQYF
J: TRBJ1-4; V: TRBV18; D: .; size: few; DNA: TGTGCCAGCTCACCAACAGCCTCAACTAATGAAAAACTGTTTTTT; CDR3: CASSPTASTNEKLFF
J: TRBJ1-5; V: TRBV19; D: TRBD1; size: .; DNA: TGTGCCAGTACAAGGACAGGCGATCAGCCCCAGCATTTT; CDR3: CASTRTGDQPQHF
J: TRBJ1-2; V: TRBV6-5; D: TRBD1; size: .; DNA: TGTGCCAGCAATCCCGGGACAGGAGTCTATGGCTACACCTTC; CDR3: CASNPGTGVYGYTF
J: TRBJ1-1; V: TRBV5-1; D: .; size: .; DNA: TGCGCCAGCAGCCCTCAGACAGGCCCGAACACTGAAGCTTTCTTT; CDR3: CASSPQTGPNTEAFF
J: TRBJ1-2; V: TRBV7-2; D: .; size: .; DNA: TGTGCCAGCAGCTTAGGCCCCGAGCGGGGCTACACCTTC; CDR3: CASSLGPERGYTF
J: TRBJ2-3; V: TRBV4-1; D: TRBD2; size: .; DNA: TGCGCCAGCAGCCACGGCTCGGCACTAGCGGGGGGGGGCACAGATACGCAGTATTTT; CDR3: CASSHGSALAGGGTDTQYF
J: TRBJ2-7; V: TRBV14; D: TRBD1; size: few; DNA: TGTGCCAGCAGCAGGGACAGGAGACCGTACTTC; CDR3: CASSRDRRPYF
J: TRBJ1-2; V: TRBV7-2; D: .; size: .; DNA: TGTGCCAGCAGCTTAGTTGGCATCAACTATGGCTACACCTTC; CDR3: CASSLVGINYGYTF
J: TRBJ1-1; V: TRBV5-1; D: .; size: once; DNA: TGCGCCAGCAGCTCGGGTGGGGGGATGAACACTGAAGCTTTCTTT; CDR3: CASSSGGGMNTEAFF
J: TRBJ1-2; V: TRBV5-4; D: .; size: .; DNA: TGTGCCAGCAGCCCCGGGGGGGCGGACTATGGCTACACCTTC; CDR3: CASSPGGADYGYTF
J: TRBJ1-2; V: TRBV7-9; D: .; size: .; DNA: TGTGCCAGCAGCTTAGCCCCCCTCGACAGCTATGGCTACACCTTC; CDR3: CASSLAPLDSYGYTF
J: TRBJ2-1; V: TRBV19; D: .; size: .; DNA: TGTGCCAGTAGTATAGAGGAGGAGCAGTTCTTC; CDR3: CASSIEEEQFF
J: TRBJ1-2; V: TRBV4-2; D: TRBD1; size: .; DNA: TGTGCCAGCAGCCAAGGACAGGGCACTTTGGCGGTTATTGAGGGCTACACCTTC; CDR3: CASSQGQGTLAVIEGYTF
J: TRBJ2-2; V: TRBV29-1; D: TRBD2; size: .; DNA: TGCAGCGTACTAGCGGAGAACACCGGGGAGCTGTTTTTT; CDR3: CSVLAENTGELFF
J: TRBJ1-2; V: TRBV6-1; D: .; size: .; DNA: TGTGCCAGCAGTCCTTCAAGGGGGTATGGCTACACCTTC; CDR3: CASSPSRGYGYTF
J: TRBJ2-5; V: TRBV19; D: TRBD1; size: .; DNA: TGTGCCAGTAGTATATCAGGGGGCATGAAGCCCTCGTACTTC; CDR3: CASSISGGMKPSYF
J: TRBJ2-7; V: TRBV2; D: TRBD1; size: .; DNA: TGTGCCAGCGCCTGGGACAGGTCTTACGAGCAGTACTTC; CDR3: CASAWDRSYEQYF
J: TRBJ2-2; V: TRBV2; D: .; size: .; DNA: TGTGCCAGCAATGGCGGAAACACCGGGGAGCTGTTTTTT; CDR3: CASNGGNTGELFF
J: TRBJ2-5; V: TRBV7-9; D: TRBD2; size: .; DNA: TGTGCCAGCAGCTCCGGGTTAGCGGGAGAGACCCAGTACTTC; CDR3: CASSSGLAGETQYF
J: TRBJ1-6; V: TRBV5-1; D: .; size: .; DNA: TGCGCCAGCAGCTTTGCGGGCTCCTATAATTCACCCCTCCACTTT; CDR3: CASSFAGSYNSPLHF
J: TRBJ2-2; V: TRBV2; D: TRBD1; size: few; DNA: TGTGCCAGCAGTGAGCCTGACAGGGGTCTAAACACCGGGGAGCTGTTTTTT; CDR3: CASSEPDRGLNTGELFF
J: TRBJ2-7; V: TRBV2; D: .; size: .; DNA: TGTGCCAGCAGGATGGGGGGGCCCTACGAGCAGTACTTC; CDR3: CASRMGGPYEQYF
J: TRBJ2-2; V: TRBV9; D: TRBD2; size: medium-sized; DNA: TGTGCCAGCAGCGTAGGAAGTAGCGGGGGTTTCGGGGAGCTGTTTTTT; CDR3: CASSVGSSGGFGELFF
J: TRBJ1-2; V: TRBV4-1; D: .; size: .; DNA: TGCGCCAGCAGCCCCGATGAGAGCATCTATGGCTACACCTTC; CDR3: CASSPDESIYGYTF
J: TRBJ2-7; V: TRBV6-5; D: TRBD1; size: once; DNA: TGTGCCACCCGGGACAGCGGCTCCTACGAGCAGTACTTC; CDR3: CATRDSGSYEQYF
J: TRBJ1-5; V: TRBV6-6; D: .; size: few; DNA: TGTGCCAGCAGCCTCGTGGTTCGGCAGCCCCAGCATTTT; CDR3: CASSLVVRQPQHF
J: TRBJ2-5; V: TRBV6-1; D: .; size: once; DNA: TGTGCCAGCAGTGTGAACGAGGCGGGTAAAGAGACCCAGTACTTC; CDR3: CASSVNEAGKETQYF
J: TRBJ1-6; V: TRBV27; D: .; size: few; DNA: TGTGCCAGCTCCGGGGGGGGCTCCTATAATTCACCCCTCCACTTT; CDR3: CASSGGGSYNSPLHF
J: TRBJ2-7; V: TRBV27; D: .; size: .; DNA: TGTGCCAGCAGTAGGGGAACAGACTACGAGCAGTACTTC; CDR3: CASSRGTDYEQYF
J: TRBJ1-2; V: TRBV9; D: TRBD1; size: .; DNA: TGTGCCAGCACCCTCGACAGGGGTCGTCCGGCTAATGGCTACACCTTC; CDR3: CASTLDRGRPANGYTF
J: TRBJ1-5; V: TRBV2; D: .; size: .; DNA: TGTGCCAGCAGTCCCCGGGGTGGGGTCCTCAATCAGCCCCAGCATTTT; CDR3: CASSPRGGVLNQPQHF